A single sample is the source of the 27 T cell receptor beta chains below, sequenced in a study of CD4 T cells in relation to SARS-CoV-2 and coronaviruses. Profiling relied on immunoSEQ multiplex PCR, and the TCRdb table lists in-frame clones only, not all of them. The repertoire holds about 70,000 clones, with 80% to 90% as singletons. Unexposed donor CD4+ T cells date from 2011-2018, before the COVID-19 pandemic. The sequenced material came from memory CD4+ T cells from PBMCs. The receptors originated from a human donor in good health.

This clone has just one count. One junction end does not reproduce the germline sequence, and a read error may be involved. The chain is built from TRBV5-5 and TRBJ1-1; D is perhaps TRBD1 (6 bases). Looked up from germline, CDR1 is SGHKS and CDR2 is YYEKEE (reference sequence). This CDR3 has 11 residues. CDR3 region: CASSLTGSHVF. Written as DNA, the CDR3 is TGTGCCAGCAGCTTGACAGGGTCGCATGTCTTT.

This chain joins TRBV9 and TRBJ1-6, with a tentative D call TRBD1 (5 bases). The length of the CDR3 is 13 residues. V was cut by 0 bases and J by 7 bases, with 5 bases left in between. The germline V gene encodes CDR1 SGDLS and CDR2 YYNGEE. The chain's CDR3 is CASSVGGNSPLHF. CDR3 in DNA: TGTGCCAGCAGCGTAGGGGGCAATTCACCCCTCCACTTT.

This sequence joins TRBV10-3 and TRBJ2-5; 8 bases agree with TRBD1. The ends lost 5 bases at V and 1 base at J; junction bases unmatched: 3. CDR1 ENHRY and CDR2 SYGVKD come from the germline V gene. This CDR3 is 14 amino acids long. DNA for the CDR3: TGTGCCATCAGTAGAGACAGGGGCCAAGAGACCCAGTACTTC. Protein: CAISRDRGQETQYF.

The J gene is TRBJ2-7, the V gene TRBV28; D is perhaps TRBD1 or TRBD2 (5 bases each). The length of the CDR3 is 11 residues. V was cut by 11 bases and J by 5 bases, with 13 bases left in between. Germline V gene data show CDR1 as MDHEN and CDR2 as SYDVKM. In DNA form, the CDR3 reads TGTGCCGGGGGTCCTTTGGACGAGCAGTACTTC. As protein: CAGGPLDEQYF.

V usage is TRBV5-1 and J usage is TRBJ2-2; 7 bases fit TRBD1. The CDR3 totals 14 residues. V gave up 3 bases and J gave up 5 bases; unmatched junction bases: 4. The germline V gene encodes CDR1 SGHRS and CDR2 YFSETQ. The CDR3 reads CASSSTGPTGELFF. The CDR3 nucleotides are TGCGCCAGCAGCTCGACAGGGCCGACCGGGGAGCTGTTTTTT.

The chain is built from TRBV30 and TRBJ1-3, with TRBD1 matching over 9 bases. This CDR3 contains 15 residues. Germline lookup yields CDR1 GTSNPN and CDR2 SVGIG (reference sequence). V lost 0 bases, J lost 4 bases, and 4 bases stayed unmatched. CDR3 in DNA: TGTGCCTGGAGTGTACAGGGGGCGGCAGGAAACACCATATATTTT. It translates to CAWSVQGAAGNTIYF.

The chain employs TRBV30 and TRBJ1-1; D perhaps matches TRBD1 (5 bases). V was shortened by 3 bases and J by 5 bases, with 34 bases between the two germline ends. The CDR3 loop spans 20 amino acids. CDR1 is GTSNPN, CDR2 SVGIG, per germline (reference sequence). CDR3 nucleotides: TGTGCCTGGAGGGGATCGGCTTGGACGGCTTTACAGGTACCCGGGACTGAAGCTTTCTTT. It translates to CAWRGSAWTALQVPGTEAFF.

V usage is TRBV7-2 and J usage is TRBJ1-1, with no clear D. Germline V gene sequence: CDR1 SGHTA, CDR2 FQGNSA. V lost 6 bases and J lost 10, with 18 bases in between. CDR3 size: 13 residues. The CDR3 DNA reads as TGTGCCAGCAGTCTCCAACCCCAGGACGCAGCTTTCTTT. It codes for CASSLQPQDAAFF.

The chain has TRBV12-5 and TRBJ2-1; weak D call: TRBD2 (6 bases). Trimming removed 8 bases from V and 3 bases from J, with 11 bases in between. CDR1 LGHNT and CDR2 FRNRAP come from the germline V gene. The CDR3 totals 13 residues. In nucleotides, the CDR3 is TGTGCTAGTTCTAGCGCGAACTACAATGAGCAGTTCTTC. This translates into CASSSANYNEQFF.

V gene TRBV10-3 combines with J gene TRBJ1-2; weak D call: TRBD1 (5 bases). Trimming pared 4 bases from V and 8 bases from J, leaving 14 bases between. This CDR3 has 13 residues. The germline V gene encodes CDR1 ENHRY and CDR2 SYGVKD. Here the CDR3 reads CAISGGVEKGYTF. The CDR3 coding sequence is TGTGCCATCAGTGGAGGGGTTGAGAAAGGCTACACCTTC.

J is TRBJ1-1 and V is TRBV5-5; D unclear. The V end was cut by 3 bases, the J end by 0 bases, with 6 bases between. From germline, CDR1 is SGHKS and CDR2 YYEKEE (reference sequence). This CDR3 contains 13 residues. In DNA, the CDR3 is TGTGCCAGCAGCTCCCAGTTGAACACTGAAGCTTTCTTT. As protein: CASSSQLNTEAFF. Based on the CDR3 plus reference TRBV5-5 and TRBJ1-1, the full variable domain is DAGVTQSPTHLIKTRGQQVTLRCSPISGHKSVSWYQQVLGQGPQFIFQYYEKEERGRGNFPDRFSARQFPNYSSELNVNALLLGDSALYLCASSSQLNTEAFFGQGTRLTVV.

J is TRBJ1-5 and V is TRBV28; D uncertain. Germline values: CDR1 MDHEN, CDR2 SYDVKM. The CDR3 has 16 residues. V shed 2 bases and J shed 0 bases, with 11 bases lying between them. CDR3 protein: CASSLTEDYSNQPQHF. As DNA, the CDR3 is TGTGCCAGCAGTTTAACGGAGGATTATAGCAATCAGCCCCAGCATTTT.

This clone has a single count. This chain uses TRBV29-1 with TRBJ1-2, with a weak D call TRBD1 (6 bases). The V end was cut by 4 bases, the J end by 4 bases, with 13 bases between. Germline V gene lookup returns CDR1 SQVTM and CDR2 ANQGSEA. The CDR3 consists of 13 residues. CDR3 residues: CSVGGGQGYGYTF. The CDR3 nucleotides read TGCAGCGTTGGAGGGGGGCAGGGCTATGGCTACACCTTC.

V is TRBV10-3 and J is TRBJ2-7; a possible D gene is TRBD1 (5 bases). V was cut by 7 bases and J by 2 bases, with 21 bases left in between. Looked up from germline, CDR1 is ENHRY and CDR2 is SYGVKD. The CDR3 is made up of 16 amino acids. Here the CDR3 DNA reads TGTGCCATCAAGGATGGGGTGGGGCAGACCCCCTACGAGCAGTACTTC. Amino acid sequence: CAIKDGVGQTPYEQYF.

The chain recombines TRBV5-1 with TRBJ1-4, with D uncertain. The CDR3 totals 14 residues. With 0 bases removed from V and 2 bases from J, the gap between germline ends came to 5 bases. The germline gives CDR1 SGHRS, CDR2 YFSETQ. CDR3 sequence: CASSLGPTNEKLFF. The CDR3 nucleotides read TGCGCCAGCAGCTTGGGTCCGACTAATGAAAAACTGTTTTTT.

The V call is TRBV2, the J call TRBJ2-7; 9 bases align to TRBD1. This CDR3 has 15 amino acids. The trim removed 9 bases at V and 4 bases at J, leaving 13 bases unmatched. Per germline, CDR1 SNHLY and CDR2 FYNNEI. For the CDR3, the DNA is TGTGCCAGTAAAAGCAGTGGGACAGGGCCTTACGAGCAGTACTTC. This gives the protein CASKSSGTGPYEQYF.

The chain employs TRBV11-2 and TRBJ2-5; no clear D gene. Germline assignment: CDR1 SGHAT and CDR2 FQNNGV. Trimming cost V 2 bases and J 3 bases, with 7 bases left between them. CDR3 size: 13 residues. CDR3 sequence (DNA): TGTGCCAGCAGCTTAAACAGCAAAGAGACCCAGTACTTC. It is translated as CASSLNSKETQYF.

The chain carries TRBV20-1 and TRBJ2-1; D is ambiguous. The V gene lost 4 bases and the J gene lost 6 bases, with 4 bases spanning the gap. The germline CDR1 and CDR2 sequences are DFQATT and SNEGSKA (reference sequence). This CDR3 has 10 amino acids. CDR3 protein: CSATGNEQFF. CDR3 coding DNA: TGCAGTGCTACGGGCAATGAGCAGTTCTTC.

The rearrangement uses TRBV30 and TRBJ1-2; D gene unclear. V was trimmed by 3 bases and J by 8 bases, leaving 19 bases between them. In germline, CDR1 is GTSNPN, CDR2 SVGIG (reference sequence). CDR3 length: 14 amino acids. In nucleotides, the CDR3 is TGTGCCTGGAGCCTCGGGGTTCGACCCAGGGGCTACACCTTC. Translation gives CAWSLGVRPRGYTF. The complete variable domain, with remaining parts taken from reference TRBV30 and TRBJ1-2, reads SQTIHQWPATLVQPVGSPLSLECTVEGTSNPNLYWYRQAAGRGLQLLFYSVGIGQISSEVPQNLSASRPQDRQFILSSKKLLLSDSGFYLCAWSLGVRPRGYTFGSGTRLTVV.

V and J are TRBV9 and TRBJ2-5; 11 nucleotides match TRBD1. The ends lost 0 bases at V and 9 bases at J; junction bases unmatched: 7. Germline CDR1 and CDR2: SGDLS and YYNGEE. This CDR3 is 15 amino acids long. The CDR3 is CASSVGPGQGVSQYF. CDR3 bases: TGTGCCAGCAGCGTAGGCCCGGGACAGGGGGTTTCCCAGTACTTC.

The V gene is TRBV28, the J gene TRBJ2-7, with 9 bases fitting TRBD1. CDR1 is MDHEN, CDR2 SYDVKM, per germline. This CDR3 contains 13 residues. Germline trimming cut 6 bases from V and 2 bases from J; bases unmatched to any gene: 2. The CDR3 DNA reads TGTGCCAGCAGGAGACAGGGGGCCTACGAGCAGTACTTC. Residues: CASRRQGAYEQYF.

This clone was recorded only once. The chain carries TRBV5-6 and TRBJ1-3; a possible D gene is TRBD1 (5 bases). V was cut by 4 bases and J by 8 bases, with 13 bases left in between. This CDR3 comprises 13 residues. Germline V gives CDR1 SGHDT, CDR2 YYEEEE. CDR3 bases: TGTGCCAGCAGCGTCTGGGGAGGGGACACCATATATTTT. Amino acids: CASSVWGGDTIYF.

The chain links TRBV5-4 to TRBJ2-5; no reliable D call. The CDR3 sequence is 15 residues long. The V end lost 4 bases, the J end lost 5 bases, and 18 bases lay between the germline ends. Looked up from germline, CDR1 is SGHNT and CDR2 is YYREEE (reference sequence). CDR3 DNA: TGTGCCAGCAGCCAGAAGTCCCCTGAAGGCGAGACCCAGTACTTC. It specifies CASSQKSPEGETQYF.

V gene TRBV5-1 combines with J gene TRBJ2-1, with TRBD2 matching 9 bases. The CDR3 runs to 15 residues. The germline V gene encodes CDR1 SGHRS and CDR2 YFSETQ. The V gene end was trimmed by 3 bases and the J gene end by 8 bases; junction bases not matched to a gene: 9. The CDR3 here is CASSSNPGLADEQFF. CDR3 coding DNA: TGCGCCAGCAGCTCTAACCCGGGACTAGCTGATGAGCAGTTCTTC.

This sequence joins TRBV7-8 and TRBJ2-2; D uncertain. The CDR3 runs 14 residues. Between the trimmed V and J ends, which lost 5 bases and 8 bases, there was a span of 15 bases. The germline gives CDR1 SGHVS, CDR2 FQNEAQ. The CDR3 protein is CASSERRVKGELFF. Here the CDR3 DNA reads TGTGCCAGCAGCGAGAGACGCGTTAAGGGGGAGCTGTTTTTT. Variable domain in full (rest from reference TRBV7-8 and TRBJ2-2): GAGVSQSPRYKVAKRGQDVALRCDPISGHVSLFWYQQALGQGPEFLTYFQNEAQLDKSGLPSDRFFAERPEGSVSTLKIQRTQQEDSAVYLCASSERRVKGELFFGEGSRLTVL.

V gene TRBV5-4 combines with J gene TRBJ2-7; D unresolved. The CDR3 is made up of 16 amino acids. The germline gives CDR1 SGHNT, CDR2 YYREEE (reference sequence). Trimming cost V 4 bases and J 2 bases, with 19 bases left between them. CDR3 coding DNA: TGTGCCAGCAGCCCTACCGCCGATCTTGGGACCTACGAGCAGTACTTC. Encoded protein: CASSPTADLGTYEQYF.

The chain employs TRBV28 and TRBJ1-1; 7 bases align to TRBD1. CDR1 is MDHEN, CDR2 SYDVKM, per germline. With V trimmed by 3 bases and J by 5 bases, 18 bases remained unmatched. CDR3 size: 18 residues. The CDR3 reads CASSLGGRDSERGTEAFF. CDR3 in DNA: TGTGCCAGCAGTTTGGGGGGAAGGGACAGCGAAAGGGGAACTGAAGCTTTCTTT.